This TCR beta chain emerged from a study of blood T cell repertoires in COVID-19. The germline V gene encodes CDR1 SQVTM and CDR2 ANQGSEA. This CDR3 has 15 residues. Trimming took off 6 bases at V and 2 bases at J, with 19 bases between the two ends. Donors in Cohort 3 who had recovered were those with two negative PCRs, healthcare professional clearance, or resolution of their symptoms. TCRdb keeps only in-frame clones here, not all; method: immunoSEQ multiplex PCR. This sample carries approximately 200,000 clones, 80% to 90% of them seen once, and the ten largest clones take 10% to 15%. The receptor was derived from a man aged 40-55 years who had recovered from COVID-19. Sequenced input: PBMCs or T cells enriched from blood (not recorded which). The chain carries TRBV29-1 and TRBJ2-5; maybe TRBD1 (5 bases). The CDR3 DNA follows: TGCAGCGTGGATCCAGGGCAACCGCCTCAAGAGACCCAGTACTTC. Amino acids: CSVDPGQPPQETQYF.